Following are 8 T cell receptor beta chains from one sample sequenced in a study of graft-versus-host responses after intestinal transplantation. Measured with immunoSEQ multiplex PCR; TCRdb has only the in-frame clones, and not every one. This sample yields tens of thousands of clones, of which almost 90% are seen a single time; nearly 0.11% belongs to the top ten. No antigens are known for them. The sample here was unstimulated CD4+ T cells sorted from spleen or lymph node cells, taken before intestinal transplant. All receptors derive from a human donor who received an intestinal transplant.

This sequence joins TRBV5-1 and TRBJ2-5; the match to TRBD2 covers 12 bases. The CDR3 is 16 residues long. Germline V gene data show CDR1 as SGHRS and CDR2 as YFSETQ. The V segment lost 4 bases and the J segment 5 bases; nucleotides outside the gene matches: 9. CDR3 nucleotides: TGCGCCAGCAGCCCCGAGACTAGCGGGGGCGGGGAGACCCAGTACTTC. Amino acids: CASSPETSGGGETQYF.

The chain is built from TRBV18 and TRBJ2-7; D is perhaps TRBD2 (5 bases). Trimming stripped 3 bases from V and 2 bases from J, with 5 bases between. Germline V CDR1 and CDR2: KGHSH, LQKENI. This CDR3 region has 12 residues. CDR3 sequence reads: CASSPGAYEQYF. The CDR3 coding sequence is TGTGCCAGCTCACCGGGAGCCTACGAGCAGTACTTC.

For the CDR3, the DNA is TGCGCCAGCAGCTCGCCTAGCAACGAGCAGTACTTC. Translating gives CASSSPSNEQYF. This chain connects TRBV5-1 to TRBJ2-7; maybe TRBD2 (5 bases). Germline-derived CDR1 and CDR2 are SGHRS and YFSETQ. This CDR3 region has 12 residues. V was clipped by 3 bases and J by 5 bases, with 9 bases between them.

The chain combines TRBV6-1 with TRBJ2-7; 7 bases match TRBD1. CDR3 size: 15 residues. Germline CDR1 reads MNHNS; CDR2 reads SASEGT. The V segment lost 3 bases and the J segment 0 bases; nucleotides outside the gene matches: 5. The CDR3 nucleotides are TGTGCCAGCAGTGACCCCCGGGACAGCTCCTACGAGCAGTACTTC. This gives the protein CASSDPRDSSYEQYF.

The chain joins TRBV6-9 to TRBJ2-4, with D maybe TRBD2 (6 bases). Trimming left V 4 bases short and J 3 bases short, with 22 bases between. The germline CDR1 and CDR2 sequences are MNHGY and SVAAGI. The CDR3 has 18 residues. CDR3 DNA sequence: TGTGCCAGCAGTTTTGGGCCTAGCGACTTAATCGGCAAAAACATTCAGTACTTC. Translated, it gives CASSFGPSDLIGKNIQYF.

The rearrangement joins TRBV5-1 to TRBJ2-2; a possible D gene is TRBD1 (7 bases). The length of the CDR3 is 14 residues. V lost 7 bases and J 1 base, leaving 11 bases between the germline ends. Germline CDR1 reads SGHRS; CDR2 reads YFSETQ. The chain's CDR3 is CASHRGGNTGELFF. The CDR3 DNA reads TGCGCCAGCCACAGGGGAGGGAACACCGGGGAGCTGTTTTTT.

The chain links TRBV19 to TRBJ1-1, with D uncertain. The V gene's germline CDR1 is LNHDA and CDR2 SQIVND (reference sequence). The CDR3 runs 13 residues. Between the trimmed V and J ends, which lost 3 bases and 6 bases, there was a span of 11 bases. CDR3 amino acids: CASSIAALAEAFF. The CDR3 nucleotides are TGTGCCAGTAGTATCGCTGCGTTGGCTGAAGCTTTCTTT.

This clone was seen once. The V and J genes are TRBV10-3 and TRBJ2-6, with TRBD2 matching over 8 bases. CDR1 is ENHRY and CDR2 is SYGVKD in the germline V gene. The CDR3 covers 17 residues. The V gene end was trimmed by 6 bases and the J gene end by 0 bases; junction bases not matched to a gene: 7. The CDR3 protein is CAISGGGGPSGANVLTF. The CDR3, as DNA: TGTGCCATCAGCGGGGGGGGCGGCCCCTCTGGGGCCAACGTCCTGACTTTC.